This TCR beta chain was obtained from a study of T-cell reconstitution after alpha-beta-depleted transplantation in children. With respect to this clonotype: Since no conserved phenylalanine or tryptophan closes the CDR3, a read error is the likely cause. It is unclear where the CDR3 begins or ends on the DNA, so no DNA is shown, and the CDR3 is as TCRdb lists it.

Unique molecular identifiers were used in preparing the TCRbeta library. TCRdb itself ran the PCR reads through MiXCR, one entry per CDR3 protein. The sample shows a few hundred thousand distinct CDR3 sequences, 10% to 15% of them seen only once. Inclusive of both ends, the CDR3 amounts to 16 amino acids. The source of this sequence is a male patient aged 10-17 years who had a stem cell transplant for acute myeloid leukemia, so the T cells may come from the graft donor. Specimen: PBMCs, mostly from graft donor cells, collected 360 days after TCRalphabeta/CD19-depleted stem cell transplant. The gene calls are TRBV21-1 and TRBJ2-7; TRBD1 is the table's D call, not checked against the DNA. TRBV21-1 constitutes a pseudogene. This chain's CDR3 is CASSNFRGRSSYEQYY.